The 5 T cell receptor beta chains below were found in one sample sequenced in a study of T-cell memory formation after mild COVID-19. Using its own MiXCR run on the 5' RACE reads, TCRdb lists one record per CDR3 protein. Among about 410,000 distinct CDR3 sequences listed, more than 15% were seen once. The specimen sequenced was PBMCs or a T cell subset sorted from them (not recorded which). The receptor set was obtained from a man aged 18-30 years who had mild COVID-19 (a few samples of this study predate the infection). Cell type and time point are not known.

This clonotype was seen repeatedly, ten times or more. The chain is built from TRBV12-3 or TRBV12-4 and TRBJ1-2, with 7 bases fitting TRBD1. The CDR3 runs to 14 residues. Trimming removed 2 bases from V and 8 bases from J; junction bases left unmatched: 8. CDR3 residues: CASSLNDRVEGYTF. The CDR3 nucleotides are TGTGCCAGCAGTTTAAATGACAGGGTGGAGGGCTACACCTTC.

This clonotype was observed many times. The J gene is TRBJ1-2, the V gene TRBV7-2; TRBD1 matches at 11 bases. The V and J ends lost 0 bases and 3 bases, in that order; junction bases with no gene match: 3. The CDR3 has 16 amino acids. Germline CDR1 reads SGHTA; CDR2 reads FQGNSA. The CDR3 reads CASSLAGTGGDYGYTF. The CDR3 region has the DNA TGTGCCAGCAGCTTAGCTGGGACAGGGGGTGACTATGGCTACACCTTC. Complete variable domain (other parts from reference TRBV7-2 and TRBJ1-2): GAGVSQSPSNKVTEKGKDVELRCDPISGHTALYWYRQSLGQGLEFLIYFQGNSAPDKSGLPSDRFSAERTGGSVSTLTIQRTQQEDSAVYLCASSLAGTGGDYGYTFGSGTRLTVV.

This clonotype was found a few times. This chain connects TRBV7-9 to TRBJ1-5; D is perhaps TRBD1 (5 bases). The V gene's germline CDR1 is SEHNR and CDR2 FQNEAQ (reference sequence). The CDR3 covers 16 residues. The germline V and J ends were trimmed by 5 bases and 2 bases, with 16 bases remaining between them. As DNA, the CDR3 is TGTGCCAGCAGCCGCTCGGGGGTGTCTGGCAATCAGCCCCAGCATTTT. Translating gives CASSRSGVSGNQPQHF. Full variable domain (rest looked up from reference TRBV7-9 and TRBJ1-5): DTGVSQNPRHKITKRGQNVTFRCDPISEHNRLYWYRQTLGQGPEFLTYFQNEAQLEKSRLLSDRFSAERPKGSFSTLEIQRTEQGDSAMYLCASSRSGVSGNQPQHFGDGTRLSIL.

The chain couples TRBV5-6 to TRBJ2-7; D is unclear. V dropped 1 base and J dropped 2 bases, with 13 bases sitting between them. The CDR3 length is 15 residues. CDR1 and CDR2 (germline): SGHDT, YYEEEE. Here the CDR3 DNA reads TGTGCCAGCAGCTTGATGGGGTCGACCCCCTACGAGCAGTACTTC. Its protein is CASSLMGSTPYEQYF.

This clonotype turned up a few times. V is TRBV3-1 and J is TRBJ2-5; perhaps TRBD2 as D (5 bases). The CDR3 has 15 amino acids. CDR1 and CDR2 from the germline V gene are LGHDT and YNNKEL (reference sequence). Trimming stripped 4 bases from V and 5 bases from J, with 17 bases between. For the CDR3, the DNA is TGTGCCAGCAGCCCAAAAACTAGTGCCTGGGAGACCCAGTACTTC. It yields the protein CASSPKTSAWETQYF.